The 24 T cell receptor beta chains below all came from one sample that was sequenced in a study of beta chain features in type 1 diabetes. cDNA synthesis used the whole RNA isolate, giving expressed TCRB sequences. Assay used: immunoSEQ multiplex PCR; TCRdb lists only in-frame clones, some missing. Of 310,000 or so clones listed, roughly 8% are singletons. The specimen sequenced was central memory CD4+ T cells from blood. Receptor source: a woman aged 18-29 years in good health.

The rearrangement joins TRBV13 to TRBJ2-7, with TRBD2 matching 8 bases. V was pared by 2 bases and J by 0 bases, with 12 bases of the junction left unmatched. CDR3 length: 18 amino acids. Germline CDR1 reads PRHDT; CDR2 reads FYEKMQ (reference sequence). CDR3 in DNA: TGTGCCAGCAGCTTAACGACCCTACTAGCGGAAAACTCCTACGAGCAGTACTTC. Amino acid sequence: CASSLTTLLAENSYEQYF.

This clone was counted only a few times. The rearrangement uses TRBV7-2 and TRBJ1-1; tentatively, D is TRBD1 (6 bases). Trimming took off 5 bases at V and 8 bases at J, with 15 bases between the two ends. The CDR3 has 13 amino acids. CDR1 and CDR2 (germline): SGHTA, FQGNSA. CDR3 sequence (DNA): TGTGCCAGCAGCCGCACCCCTAGGGGGGAAGCTTTCTTT. It encodes CASSRTPRGEAFF. The whole variable domain, filled in from reference TRBV7-2 and TRBJ1-1, reads GAGVSQSPSNKVTEKGKDVELRCDPISGHTALYWYRQSLGQGLEFLIYFQGNSAPDKSGLPSDRFSAERTGGSVSTLTIQRTQQEDSAVYLCASSRTPRGEAFFGQGTRLTVV.

The chain has TRBV6-1 and TRBJ2-5, with 9 positions matching TRBD1. Germline loops: CDR1 MNHNS, CDR2 SASEGT. V was pared by 4 bases and J by 3 bases, with 12 bases of the junction left unmatched. The CDR3 runs 17 residues. The CDR3 coding sequence is TGTGCCAGCAGTGGCGGATACAGGGGGCGCGGGGAAGAGACCCAGTACTTC. Encoded protein: CASSGGYRGRGEETQYF.

This clone has only a few counts. DNA of the CDR3: TGCGCCAGCAGCCCAAGGACAGGGCTGGGCACCGGGGAGCTGTTTTTT. Amino acids: CASSPRTGLGTGELFF. This chain links TRBV5-1 with TRBJ2-2; TRBD1 matches at 8 bases. The CDR3 has 16 residues. Per germline, CDR1 SGHRS and CDR2 YFSETQ. With V trimmed by 4 bases and J by 4 bases, 9 bases remained unmatched.

The rearrangement uses TRBV18 and TRBJ2-1, with D tentatively TRBD1 (5 bases). This CDR3 contains 15 residues. The germline CDR1 and CDR2 sequences are KGHSH and LQKENI. The V end was cut by 5 bases, the J end by 0 bases, with 11 bases between. The CDR3 DNA sequence: TGTGCCAGCTCAACAGGCCAGAGCTCCTACAATGAGCAGTTCTTC. Translation: CASSTGQSSYNEQFF.

The chain is built from TRBV7-8 and TRBJ2-4; D is undetermined. CDR1 SGHVS and CDR2 FQNEAQ come from the germline V gene. The CDR3 totals 11 residues. V was clipped by 5 bases and J by 8 bases, with 7 bases between them. CDR3 coding DNA: TGTGCCAGCAGCGCCCGGGACATTCAGTACTTC. Its protein product is CASSARDIQYF.

The chain uses TRBV7-6 and TRBJ2-7; D is ambiguous. Trimming shortened V by 0 bases and J by 2 bases, and 11 bases separated the two germline ends. This CDR3 comprises 15 residues. Germline lookup yields CDR1 SGHVS and CDR2 FNYEAQ. The CDR3 DNA is TGTGCCAGCAGCTTAGCCGTCGGCGCGACCTACGAGCAGTACTTC. This encodes CASSLAVGATYEQYF.

The sample holds a few counts of this clone. V is TRBV7-2 and J is TRBJ1-2; 11 bases are shared with TRBD1. CDR3 size: 14 residues. Trimming removed 5 bases from V and 7 bases from J; junction bases left unmatched: 6. The germline V gene encodes CDR1 SGHTA and CDR2 FQGNSA. CDR3 DNA sequence: TGTGCCAGCAGCCCCGGACAGGGGGCGGGTGGCTACACCTTC. It encodes CASSPGQGAGGYTF.

The rearrangement joins TRBV5-6 to TRBJ2-5; D tentatively reads TRBD1 or TRBD2 (6 bases each). V dropped 6 bases and J dropped 1 base, with 28 bases sitting between them. Germline lookup yields CDR1 SGHDT and CDR2 YYEEEE. This CDR3 is 19 amino acids long. CDR3 sequence reads: CASTTGGGRPIVIQETQYF. The CDR3 DNA follows: TGTGCCAGCACCACCGGAGGGGGGCGGCCCATCGTTATCCAAGAGACCCAGTACTTC.

This clone was seen a handful of times. This chain joins TRBV2 and TRBJ2-3, with D possibly TRBD2 on 6 matching bases. The V gene's germline CDR1 is SNHLY and CDR2 FYNNEI. V lost 0 bases, J lost 4 bases, and 8 bases lay in between. This CDR3 is built from 14 residues. DNA of the CDR3: TGTGCCAGCAGTGAAGCGACTAGTCCAGATACGCAGTATTTT. Translation: CASSEATSPDTQYF. Filled out from reference TRBV2 and TRBJ2-3, the complete variable domain reads EPEVTQTPSHQVTQMGQEVILRCVPISNHLYFYWYRQILGQKVEFLVSFYNNEISEKSEIFDDQFSVERPDGSNFTLKIRSTKLEDSAMYFCASSEATSPDTQYFGPGTRLTVL.

This clone was seen repeatedly, ten times or more. The V gene is TRBV7-2, the J gene TRBJ1-5; D unresolved. Trimming removed 3 bases from V and 5 bases from J, with 8 bases in between. Germline lookup yields CDR1 SGHTA and CDR2 FQGNSA. This CDR3 spans 13 amino acids. The CDR3 sequence is CASSLWVDQPQHF. DNA for the CDR3: TGTGCCAGCAGCTTGTGGGTTGATCAGCCCCAGCATTTT.

V is TRBV16 and J is TRBJ1-2, with D unresolved. Per germline, CDR1 KGHSY and CDR2 FQNENV. Between the trimmed V and J ends, which lost 4 bases and 4 bases, there was a span of 13 bases. The CDR3 has 14 residues. The chain's CDR3 is CASSPSGASYGYTF. The CDR3 DNA sequence: TGTGCCAGCAGCCCTTCGGGTGCGAGCTATGGCTACACCTTC. Combining the CDR3 with reference TRBV16 and TRBJ1-2 gives the whole variable domain GEEVAQTPKHLVRGEGQKAKLYCAPIKGHSYVFWYQQVLKNEFKFLISFQNENVFDETGMPKERFSAKCLPNSPCSLEIQATKLEDSAVYFCASSPSGASYGYTFGSGTRLTVV.

This sequence joins TRBV7-2 and TRBJ2-5; 12 bases fit TRBD1. CDR3 length equals 14 residues. After removal of 3 bases from V and 4 bases from J, the junction contained 0 bases not matched to a gene. Germline lookup yields CDR1 SGHTA and CDR2 FQGNSA. The CDR3 region has the DNA TGTGCCAGCAGCTTGGGACAGGGGGCAGAGACCCAGTACTTC. Translated, it gives CASSLGQGAETQYF.

This clone was detected a few times. The chain has TRBV7-2 and TRBJ2-5; 10 positions match TRBD1. The CDR3 contains 14 residues. V was clipped by 5 bases and J by 5 bases; unmatched bases: 5. CDR1 and CDR2 from the germline V gene are SGHTA and FQGNSA. CDR3 sequence: CASSPGQGSETQYF. Here the CDR3 DNA reads TGTGCCAGCAGCCCGGGACAGGGGTCGGAGACCCAGTACTTC.

This clone was picked up a small number of times. The chain couples TRBV5-1 to TRBJ2-4; perhaps TRBD1 as D (6 bases). This CDR3 comprises 13 residues. V dropped 4 bases and J dropped 7 bases, with 12 bases sitting between them. CDR1 SGHRS and CDR2 YFSETQ come from the germline V gene. The CDR3 here is CASSPQTGNIQYF. The CDR3 region has the DNA TGCGCCAGCAGCCCTCAGACAGGCAACATTCAGTACTTC.

Many counts were recorded for this clone. This sample includes further DNA sequences coding for the same CDR3. The chain carries TRBV10-3 and TRBJ2-2; D is uncertain. Germline V CDR1 and CDR2: ENHRY, SYGVKD. The CDR3 extends over 14 amino acids. V dropped 2 bases and J dropped 1 base, with 5 bases sitting between them. In DNA form, the CDR3 reads TGTGCCATCAGTGAGGGCCAGAACACCGGGGAGCTGTTTTTT. Its translation is CAISEGQNTGELFF.

This clone was found a few times. The chain combines TRBV7-2 with TRBJ2-5; D is possibly TRBD1 (6 bases). The length of the CDR3 is 14 residues. Germline CDR1 reads SGHTA; CDR2 reads FQGNSA. V lost 2 bases to trimming and J lost 0 bases, with 7 bases between them. This CDR3 is CASSLQGHQETQYF. CDR3 sequence (DNA): TGTGCCAGCAGCTTACAGGGGCACCAAGAGACCCAGTACTTC.

This clone turned up a few times. The chain carries TRBV7-2 and TRBJ2-5, with 16 bases aligning to TRBD2. CDR3 size: 18 residues. From germline, CDR1 is SGHTA and CDR2 FQGNSA. The V and J ends lost 3 bases and 6 bases, in that order; junction bases with no gene match: 10. CDR3 DNA: TGTGCCAGCAGCTTGGACGGGACTAGCGGGAGGGTAACAAAGACCCAGTACTTC. Encoded protein: CASSLDGTSGRVTKTQYF.

This chain uses TRBV10-3 with TRBJ2-2; the D is unclear. V gave up 10 bases and J gave up 3 bases, with 9 bases separating them. This CDR3 comprises 12 residues. Per the germline V gene, CDR1 is ENHRY and CDR2 is SYGVKD. The CDR3 sequence is CASKVDTGELFF. The CDR3 nucleotides read TGTGCCAGCAAGGTTGACACCGGGGAGCTGTTTTTT.

This clone was seen a few times. The chain joins TRBV9 to TRBJ2-7, with a weak D call TRBD1 (5 bases). V lost 4 bases to trimming and J lost 0 bases, with 14 bases between them. The CDR3 is 15 residues long. Germline CDR1 SGDLS, CDR2 YYNGEE. In DNA, the CDR3 is TGTGCCAGCAGCCCTCAGGGATCAAGCTCCTACGAGCAGTACTTC. This codes for CASSPQGSSSYEQYF.

This clone came up many times. The chain uses TRBV28 and TRBJ1-1; the match to TRBD1 covers 8 bases. Germline lookup yields CDR1 MDHEN and CDR2 SYDVKM. The CDR3 length is 15 residues. The V segment lost 6 bases and the J segment 4 bases; nucleotides outside the gene matches: 10. CDR3 in amino acids: CASSTWTGFSTEAFF. CDR3 bases: TGTGCCAGCAGCACCTGGACAGGGTTCAGCACTGAAGCTTTCTTT.

This clone was seen a few times. The chain employs TRBV5-8 and TRBJ2-1; D gene ambiguous. Trimming removed 1 base from V and 9 bases from J, with 8 bases in between. Germline-derived CDR1 and CDR2 are SGHTS and YDEGEE. The CDR3 sequence is 12 residues long. CDR3 sequence: CASSLTGLEQFF. DNA of the CDR3: TGTGCCAGCAGCTTGACGGGCCTTGAGCAGTTCTTC.

This chain connects TRBV27 to TRBJ2-5, with D possibly matching TRBD1 (6 bases). Per germline, CDR1 MNHEY and CDR2 SMNVEV (reference sequence). This CDR3 has 14 residues. Deletions cut 1 base from V and 7 bases from J, with 13 bases between. The CDR3 loop reads CASSLLGPGVTQYF. CDR3 nucleotide sequence: TGTGCCAGCAGTTTATTGGGCCCAGGGGTGACCCAGTACTTC.

This clone was seen a few times. The chain is built from TRBV27 and TRBJ2-5; D unresolved. Germline V gene lookup returns CDR1 MNHEY and CDR2 SMNVEV (reference sequence). The CDR3 consists of 13 residues. V shed 6 bases and J shed 5 bases, with 13 bases lying between them. The chain's CDR3 is CASSSVVRETQYF. The CDR3 bases are TGTGCCAGCAGCTCGGTTGTCCGGGAGACCCAGTACTTC.